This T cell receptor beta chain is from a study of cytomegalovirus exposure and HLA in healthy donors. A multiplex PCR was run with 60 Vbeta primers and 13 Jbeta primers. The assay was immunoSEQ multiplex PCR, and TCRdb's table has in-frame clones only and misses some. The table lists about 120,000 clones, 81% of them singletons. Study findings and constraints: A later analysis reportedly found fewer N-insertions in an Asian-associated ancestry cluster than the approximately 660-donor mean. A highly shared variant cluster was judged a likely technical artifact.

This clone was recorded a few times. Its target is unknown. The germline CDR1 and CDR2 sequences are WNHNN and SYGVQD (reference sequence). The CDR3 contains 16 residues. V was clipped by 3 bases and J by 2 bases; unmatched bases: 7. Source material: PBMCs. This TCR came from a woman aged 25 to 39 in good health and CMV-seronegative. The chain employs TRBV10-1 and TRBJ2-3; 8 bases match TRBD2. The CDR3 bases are TGCGCCAGCAGTGACGGGAGGGGTCCTCACACAGATACGCAGTATTTT. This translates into CASSDGRGPHTDTQYF.